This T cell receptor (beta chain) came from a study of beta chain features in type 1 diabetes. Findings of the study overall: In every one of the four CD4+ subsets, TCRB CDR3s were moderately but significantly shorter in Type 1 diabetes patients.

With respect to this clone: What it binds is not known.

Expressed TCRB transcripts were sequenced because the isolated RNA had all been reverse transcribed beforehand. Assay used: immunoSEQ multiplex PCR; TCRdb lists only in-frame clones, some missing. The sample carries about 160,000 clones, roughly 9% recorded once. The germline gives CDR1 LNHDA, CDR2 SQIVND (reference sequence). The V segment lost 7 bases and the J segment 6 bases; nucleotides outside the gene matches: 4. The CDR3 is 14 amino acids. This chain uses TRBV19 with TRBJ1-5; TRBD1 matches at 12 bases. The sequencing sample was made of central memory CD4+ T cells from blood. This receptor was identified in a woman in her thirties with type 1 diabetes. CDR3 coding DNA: TGTGCCAGTACTGGGACAGGGGGCGGTCAGCCCCAGCATTTT. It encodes CASTGTGGGQPQHF.